This T cell receptor (beta chain) was profiled in a study of T cell changes during pregnancy in multiple sclerosis. The assay was immunoSEQ multiplex PCR, and TCRdb's table has in-frame clones only and misses some. The table shows some 93,000 clones, with 85% to 95% occurring only once. The TCR comes from a female donor with multiple sclerosis, enrolled in a pregnancy study. Sample: peripheral blood, taken after pregnancy.

CDR3 protein: CASTPLTGAINQPQHF. The CDR3 region has the DNA TGTGCCAGTACCCCTCTGACAGGTGCAATCAATCAGCCCCAGCATTTT. The rearrangement joins TRBV19 to TRBJ1-5, with D possibly matching TRBD1 (6 bases). The germline V and J ends were trimmed by 7 bases and 3 bases, with 19 bases remaining between them. This CDR3 region has 16 residues. CDR1 LNHDA and CDR2 SQIVND come from the germline V gene (reference sequence).